The source of this T cell receptor (beta chain) is a study of T cells in Graves' hyperthyroidism and ophthalmopathy. Study-level information: At initial diagnosis, before any treatment had begun, peripheral blood was obtained.

There were TCR beta CDR3 regions amplified from RNA transcripts. A set of HTBI primers served as the primers for a first-round RT-PCR of the TCR CDR3. TCRdb analysed the multiplex PCR reads with MiXCR anew, one entry per CDR3 protein. The sample lists about 740,000 distinct CDR3 sequences, 11% to 15% occurring once. Clinical symptoms, serum thyroxine, TRAb, thyroid ultrasound and orbital computed tomography established diagnosis. More than 9.5 ml fresh peripheral blood yielded the PBMCs. The CDR3 covers 14 residues. Losses at the gene ends were 6 bases for V and 3 bases for J; bases not matched to a gene: 5. Germline V gene lookup returns CDR1 DFQATT and CDR2 SNEGSKA (reference sequence).

The sequenced material came from blood. This chain uses TRBV20-1 with TRBJ1-5; TRBD1 agrees at 10 bases. This receptor was obtained from a woman younger than 35 with Graves' hyperthyroidism. CDR3 sequence reads: CSAGDRGINQPQHF. The CDR3 DNA follows: TGCAGTGCCGGGGACAGGGGTATCAATCAGCCCCAGCATTTT.